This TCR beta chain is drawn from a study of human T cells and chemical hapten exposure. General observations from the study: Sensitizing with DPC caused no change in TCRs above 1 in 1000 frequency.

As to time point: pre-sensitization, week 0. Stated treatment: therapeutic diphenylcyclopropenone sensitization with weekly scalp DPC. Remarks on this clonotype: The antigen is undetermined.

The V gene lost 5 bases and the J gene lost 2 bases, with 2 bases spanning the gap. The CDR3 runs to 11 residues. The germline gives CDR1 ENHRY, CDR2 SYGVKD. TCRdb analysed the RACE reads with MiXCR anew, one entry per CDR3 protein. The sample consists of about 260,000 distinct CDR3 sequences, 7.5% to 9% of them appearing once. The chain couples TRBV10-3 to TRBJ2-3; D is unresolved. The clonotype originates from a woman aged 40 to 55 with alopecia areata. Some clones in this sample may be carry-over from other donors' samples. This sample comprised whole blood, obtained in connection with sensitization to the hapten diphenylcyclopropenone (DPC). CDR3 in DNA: TGTGCCATCAGTTCCACAGATACGCAGTATTTT. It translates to CAISSTDTQYF.